These 14 T cell receptor beta chains were sequenced from one sample in a study of blood T cell repertoires in COVID-19. The table came from immunoSEQ multiplex PCR; TCRdb's copy has only in-frame clones and leaves some out. The sample has roughly 42,000 clones; around 90% are singletons. The specimen sequenced was peripheral blood. Receptors were obtained from a man aged 60 to 69 with acute or convalescent COVID-19.

V is TRBV10-2 and J is TRBJ2-1, with TRBD2 matching 10 bases. The V segment lost 0 bases and the J segment 2 bases; nucleotides outside the gene matches: 7. Per germline, CDR1 WSHSY and CDR2 SAAADI. The CDR3 extends over 18 amino acids. CDR3 DNA sequence: TGCGCCAGCAGTGAGTCGGCTAGCGGGGGTCAACCCTACAATGAGCAGTTCTTC. It codes for CASSESASGGQPYNEQFF.

V is TRBV7-6 and J is TRBJ1-4, with D uncertain. Trimming cost V 5 bases and J 3 bases, with 28 bases left between them. The CDR3 has 20 amino acids. Germline V gene data show CDR1 as SGHVS and CDR2 as FNYEAQ. The CDR3 sequence is CASSPKSGPTANWANEKLFF. The DNA for the CDR3 is TGTGCCAGCAGCCCGAAGAGCGGACCCACTGCAAATTGGGCTAATGAAAAACTGTTTTTT.

This clone has a single count. The CDR3 here is CAWSALSGNTIYF. The CDR3 DNA reads TGTGCCTGGAGTGCTCTCTCTGGAAACACCATATATTTT. The rearrangement joins TRBV30 to TRBJ1-3; unclear D gene. The CDR3 extends over 13 amino acids. Trimming cost V 1 base and J 0 bases, with 4 bases left between them. Germline assignment: CDR1 GTSNPN and CDR2 SVGIG (reference sequence). Full variable domain (outside the CDR3, taken from reference TRBV30 and TRBJ1-3): SQTIHQWPATLVQPVGSPLSLECTVEGTSNPNLYWYRQAAGRGLQLLFYSVGIGQISSEVPQNLSASRPQDRQFILSSKKLLLSDSGFYLCAWSALSGNTIYFGEGSWLTVV.

The V gene is TRBV9, the J gene TRBJ2-5; possibly TRBD2 for D (6 bases). Germline loops: CDR1 SGDLS, CDR2 YYNGEE. The CDR3 is made up of 15 amino acids. The V gene lost 3 bases and the J gene lost 2 bases, with 14 bases spanning the gap. CDR3 DNA sequence: TGTGCCAGCAGCGAGAGGGACTGGTATCAAGAGACCCAGTACTTC. Encoded protein: CASSERDWYQETQYF.

The chain uses TRBV27 and TRBJ2-2; maybe TRBD1 (5 bases). This CDR3 comprises 13 residues. CDR1 and CDR2 from the germline V gene are MNHEY and SMNVEV (reference sequence). Trimming stripped 3 bases from V and 5 bases from J, with 7 bases between. The chain's CDR3 is CASSFRGTGELFF. CDR3 in DNA: TGTGCCAGCAGTTTTAGGGGAACCGGGGAGCTGTTTTTT.

The chain employs TRBV13 and TRBJ1-1; D not resolved. V lost 5 bases, J lost 2 bases, and 27 bases lay in between. CDR3 length: 19 amino acids. Germline V gene lookup returns CDR1 PRHDT and CDR2 FYEKMQ (reference sequence). The CDR3 here is CASSLRLKTSGGANTEAFF. As DNA, the CDR3 is TGTGCCAGCAGCCTGAGACTAAAAACAAGCGGAGGAGCTAACACTGAAGCTTTCTTT.

The V call is TRBV25-1, the J call TRBJ2-1; maybe TRBD1 (6 bases). V was trimmed by 4 bases and J by 7 bases, leaving 11 bases between them. CDR1 and CDR2 (germline): MGHDK, SYGVNS. The CDR3 loop spans 13 amino acids. The CDR3 nucleotides are TGTGCCAGCAGTGCTAACAGGGAGAATGAGCAGTTCTTC. Encoded protein: CASSANRENEQFF.

V usage is TRBV11-2 and J usage is TRBJ1-6; 9 nucleotides agree with TRBD1. The CDR3 extends over 14 amino acids. CDR1 and CDR2 (germline): SGHAT, FQNNGV. V dropped 5 bases and J dropped 10; count of bases not matched to a gene: 6. The CDR3 loop is CASSTPGQGSPLHF. The CDR3, as DNA: TGTGCCAGCAGCACCCCGGGACAGGGCTCACCCCTCCACTTT.

The chain joins TRBV30 to TRBJ1-1, with 8 bases aligning to TRBD1. The CDR3 totals 15 residues. Trimming removed 2 bases from V and 1 base from J; junction bases left unmatched: 6. CDR1 and CDR2 from the germline V gene are GTSNPN and SVGIG (reference sequence). The CDR3 is CAWSLGTGENTEAFF. DNA of the CDR3: TGTGCCTGGAGTCTCGGGACAGGAGAGAACACTGAAGCTTTCTTT.

This clone is a singleton in its sample. This sequence joins TRBV12-3 or TRBV12-4 and TRBJ2-5, with D possibly TRBD2 on 6 matching bases. The CDR3 is 12 amino acids. V gave up 2 bases and J gave up 5 bases, with 6 bases separating them. This chain's CDR3 is CASSLLAETQYF. CDR3 coding DNA: TGTGCCAGCAGTTTACTAGCGGAGACCCAGTACTTC.

The chain combines TRBV5-6 with TRBJ2-1; 7 nucleotides align to TRBD1. Germline CDR1 is SGHDT and CDR2 is YYEEEE. V lost 1 base, J lost 7 bases, and 5 bases stayed unmatched. This CDR3 contains 14 residues. The CDR3 nucleotides read TGTGCCAGCAGCTTGTTCAGGGGGACGAATGAGCAGTTCTTC. Protein product: CASSLFRGTNEQFF.

Details on this clone: Other DNA sequences within the sample encode an identical CDR3. The rearrangement joins TRBV20-1 to TRBJ2-7; TRBD2 might be the D (6 bases). Looked up from germline, CDR1 is DFQATT and CDR2 is SNEGSKA (reference sequence). The CDR3 has 11 residues. V lost 3 bases, J lost 5 bases, and 8 bases lay in between. This chain's CDR3 is CSASSGHEQYF. The CDR3 nucleotides read TGCAGTGCTAGTAGCGGCCACGAGCAGTACTTC.

The chain uses TRBV5-4 and TRBJ1-3; 7 bases match TRBD1. The ends lost 3 bases at V and 2 bases at J; junction bases unmatched: 5. Germline values: CDR1 SGHNT, CDR2 YYREEE (reference sequence). The CDR3 has 15 amino acids. As DNA, the CDR3 is TGTGCCAGCAGCTCATATCAGGGGGCTGGAAACACCATATATTTT. Amino acids: CASSSYQGAGNTIYF.

V and J are TRBV7-8 and TRBJ1-6; 7 nucleotides match TRBD1. CDR3 size: 15 residues. V was clipped by 2 bases and J by 5 bases; unmatched bases: 3. Per the germline V gene, CDR1 is SGHVS and CDR2 is FQNEAQ. The CDR3 is CASSLLDRHNSPLHF. Written as DNA, the CDR3 is TGTGCCAGCAGCTTATTGGACAGGCATAATTCACCCCTCCACTTT. Combining the CDR3 with reference TRBV7-8 and TRBJ1-6 gives the whole variable domain GAGVSQSPRYKVAKRGQDVALRCDPISGHVSLFWYQQALGQGPEFLTYFQNEAQLDKSGLPSDRFFAERPEGSVSTLKIQRTQQEDSAVYLCASSLLDRHNSPLHFGNGTRLTVT.